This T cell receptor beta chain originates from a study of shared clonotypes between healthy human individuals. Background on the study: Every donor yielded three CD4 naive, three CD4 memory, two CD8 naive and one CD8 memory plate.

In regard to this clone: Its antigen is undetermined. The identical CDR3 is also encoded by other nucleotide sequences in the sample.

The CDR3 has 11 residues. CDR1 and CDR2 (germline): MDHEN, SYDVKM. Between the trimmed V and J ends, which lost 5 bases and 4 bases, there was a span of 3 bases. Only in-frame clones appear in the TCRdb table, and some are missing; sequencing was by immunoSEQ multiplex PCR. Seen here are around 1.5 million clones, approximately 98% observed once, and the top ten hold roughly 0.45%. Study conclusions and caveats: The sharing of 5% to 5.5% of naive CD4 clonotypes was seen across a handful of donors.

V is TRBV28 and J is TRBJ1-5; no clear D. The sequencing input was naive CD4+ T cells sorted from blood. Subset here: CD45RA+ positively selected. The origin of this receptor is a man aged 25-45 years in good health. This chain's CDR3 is CASSVNQPQHF. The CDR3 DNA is TGTGCCAGCAGTGTGAATCAGCCCCAGCATTTT.